This T cell receptor (beta chain) was identified in a study of tumor and adjacent non-tumor tissue in lung cancer (dated by TCRdb to the late 2010s). Background for the entire study: Of the cohort, eleven to twelve patients had adenocarcinoma, 2 had squamous cell carcinoma and 1 had small cell lung cancer. The roughly 15 patients were aged about 31 to 76 years, included ten or so men and 5 women, and had TNM stage I to III disease. In total, sequencing yielded 125,075,908 productive TCRbeta reads, which works out to an average of approximately 4 million reads per sample. The study compared bulk TCRbeta repertoires between lung tumor tissue and matched distant non-tumor lung tissue from about 14 lung cancer patients. TCRbeta CDR3 sequencing was performed on a few dozen paired specimens, with one tumor sample and one normal lung sample collected per patient. General findings and caveats noted by the study authors: With only approximately 16 patients in the cohort, the authors noted that larger samples and more detailed clinical data are needed. Significantly higher TCR diversity was found in younger patients, and higher tumor TCR diversity was associated with shorter overall and disease-free survival. TCR diversity (inverse Simpson) was significantly higher in tumor than in normal lung tissue (around 460 vs 160, P = 0.0075, Mann-Whitney U test). The sequencing platform is not named in the methods, and unique molecular identifiers are not mentioned. Peripheral blood was not sequenced, so blood TCRbeta repertoires in these lung cancer patients were not examined. In normal lung, the top 100 clones accounted for a significantly larger cumulative share of the repertoire than in tumor tissue.

To prepare the library, multiplex PCR was applied. The instrument was an Illumina HiSeq 2500. TCRbeta libraries were built by three rounds of nested PCR using primers (Table S4), following protocols modified from ARM-PCR. Before sequencing, PCR products of 200-500 bp were cut from the gel and purified using the QIAquick gel extraction kit. On the study's bioinformatics: Trimmomatic was used to clean the reads, FLASH was used to merge the reads into complete CDR3 sequences, and MiTCR was used to assign the reads to V(D)J germline segments. VDJtools was used to compute clonal diversity as the inverse Simpson's index. A read counted as productive if the sequence was in-frame and lacked a premature stop codon. The public reads were run again by TCRdb, first through fastp at Q25 and then through MiXCR, and only productive beta chains were kept. Each entry merges the rows of one CDR3 protein and shows their most common DNA and genes. The V and J calls come from TCRdb's annotation, not from the publication. The sample profile shows some 120,000 distinct CDR3 sequences; roughly 67% of them were found once. Clones ranked in the top ten supply more than 10% of the sample.

Trimming takes 3 bases off V and 2 bases off J; junction bases not matched to a gene: 8. CDR3 length: 15 amino acids, cysteine to phenylalanine. Only the CDR3 portion is preserved as DNA: 45 bases, with reading frame beginning at the first base. Reading the germline V gene (reference sequence) gives CDR1 DFQATT and CDR2 SNEGSKA. RNA was isolated from bulk, unsorted tissue, and RNA quality was assessed with a NanoDrop ND-1000 and an Agilent 2100. Newly diagnosed lung cancer patients without prior chemotherapy who had been admitted for thoracic surgery in China between August and November 2014 were enrolled as donors. Patients with previous radiotherapy or chemotherapy, or with another concurrent cancer, were excluded from the study. Pieces of surgical tissue measuring roughly 1-2.2 cm3 were kept in RNAlater solution and held at -80 degrees C until needed. Many counts were recorded for this clonotype. Its binding antigen is unknown. No much larger clone exists at a distance of one base, and base qualities are not known.

The specimen was lung tumor tissue. The V gene is TRBV20-1 and the J gene is TRBJ2-5, and 8 bases in between align with TRBD2. The sequence was obtained from a man aged 25-40 years with non-small cell lung cancer. The DNA reads as follows: TGCAGTGCTAGGTTGCAGCGGGGGTTACAAGAGACCCAGTACTTC. It is translated as CSARLQRGLQETQYF.